The 21 T cell receptor beta chains below come from one sample, sequenced in a study of blood T cell repertoires in COVID-19. TCRdb's table, derived via immunoSEQ multiplex PCR, lists solely in-frame clones and lacks some. Among about 370,000 clones listed, 89% were seen once. Sequencing was done on a sample of PBMCs or T cells enriched from blood (not recorded which). The source is a woman aged 25 to 45 who had recovered from COVID-19.

This chain connects TRBV7-2 to TRBJ1-5; 9 bases match TRBD1. The V and J ends lost 4 bases and 7 bases, in that order; junction bases with no gene match: 2. The CDR3 has 13 residues. Germline CDR1 SGHTA, CDR2 FQGNSA. The CDR3: CASSSDRGQPQHF. For the CDR3, the DNA is TGTGCCAGCAGCTCCGACAGGGGGCAGCCCCAGCATTTT.

The chain carries TRBV30 and TRBJ1-4; D unclear. The CDR3 is made up of 15 amino acids. Germline assignment: CDR1 GTSNPN and CDR2 SVGIG (reference sequence). Trimming removed 4 bases at V and 8 bases at J, with 20 bases between. The CDR3 region is CAWKIGIGPTEKLFF. Written as DNA, the CDR3 is TGTGCCTGGAAGATCGGGATAGGACCGACGGAAAAACTGTTTTTT.

DNA for the CDR3: TGTGCCAGCAGCTTAACGGGCGATGAGCAGTTCTTC. It specifies CASSLTGDEQFF. V gene TRBV7-3 combines with J gene TRBJ2-1; D gene unclear. Germline CDR1 SGHTA, CDR2 FQGTGA. V lost 0 bases and J lost 8, with 5 bases in between. There are 12 residues in the CDR3.

The gene calls are TRBV18 and TRBJ2-5, with D perhaps matching TRBD2 (6 bases). Germline V lookup: CDR1 KGHSH, CDR2 LQKENI. The CDR3 has 14 amino acids. Trimming removed 3 bases from V and 3 bases from J, with 11 bases in between. For the CDR3, the DNA is TGTGCCAGCTCACCTAGCGGACGTGAAGAGACCCAGTACTTC. This gives the protein CASSPSGREETQYF. The full variable domain, with the rest looked up from reference TRBV18 and TRBJ2-5, is NAGVMQNPRHLVRRRGQEARLRCSPMKGHSHVYWYRQLPEEGLKFMVYLQKENIIDESGMPKERFSAEFPKEGPSILRIQQVVRGDSAAYFCASSPSGREETQYFGPGTRLLVL.

This chain links TRBV5-1 with TRBJ2-1; tentatively, D is TRBD2 (5 bases). The CDR3 spans 13 residues. Trimming took 4 bases from V and 9 from J, leaving 14 bases between them. Germline V lookup: CDR1 SGHRS, CDR2 YFSETQ. CDR3 DNA: TGCGCCAGCAGCGGTGGGTTTCGGGGTGAGCAGTTCTTC. It encodes CASSGGFRGEQFF. The complete variable domain, with remaining parts taken from reference TRBV5-1 and TRBJ2-1, reads KAGVTQTPRYLIKTRGQQVTLSCSPISGHRSVSWYQQTPGQGLQFLFEYFSETQRNKGNFPGRFSGRQFSNSRSEMNVSTLELGDSALYLCASSGGFRGEQFFGPGTRLTVL.

The chain combines TRBV19 with TRBJ1-2, with a tentative D call TRBD1 (6 bases). The germline V and J ends were trimmed by 3 bases and 2 bases, with 13 bases remaining between them. The CDR3 spans 15 residues. Germline V gene data show CDR1 as LNHDA and CDR2 as SQIVND (reference sequence). The CDR3 reads CASSMIRDKNYGYTF. CDR3 DNA sequence: TGTGCCAGTAGTATGATTCGGGACAAGAACTATGGCTACACCTTC. The full variable domain, its missing parts supplied by reference TRBV19 and TRBJ1-2, is DGGITQSPKYLFRKEGQNVTLSCEQNLNHDAMYWYRQDPGQGLRLIYYSQIVNDFQKGDIAEGYSVSREKKESFPLTVTSAQKNPTAFYLCASSMIRDKNYGYTFGSGTRLTVV.

The chain joins TRBV12-5 to TRBJ1-1, with no clear D. Germline V gives CDR1 LGHNT, CDR2 FRNRAP. The germline V and J ends were trimmed by 6 bases and 7 bases, with 12 bases remaining between them. CDR3 length equals 12 residues. CDR3 DNA sequence: TGTGCTAGTGGAACCACCGGGATTGAAGCTTTCTTT. Residues: CASGTTGIEAFF.

This clone was recorded only once. This sequence joins TRBV4-1 and TRBJ2-2; D is uncertain. V lost 3 bases and J 4 bases, leaving 15 bases between the germline ends. This CDR3 comprises 16 residues. The germline gives CDR1 MGHRA, CDR2 YSYEKL. The CDR3 protein is CASSHEPQVGTGELFF. The DNA of the CDR3 is TGCGCCAGCAGCCACGAACCCCAGGTTGGCACCGGGGAGCTGTTTTTT.

The CDR3 region has the DNA TGTGCCAGCAGTTATTCTGGAGGTGAGCAGTTCTTC. Protein sequence: CASSYSGGEQFF. V gene TRBV12-3 or TRBV12-4 combines with J gene TRBJ2-1, with D tentatively TRBD2 (5 bases). Trimming removed 4 bases from V and 9 bases from J, with 10 bases in between. CDR3 length: 12 amino acids.

This clone was seen more than once but under ten times. The chain couples TRBV9 to TRBJ1-1; D possibly corresponds to TRBD1 (5 bases). Germline V lookup: CDR1 SGDLS, CDR2 YYNGEE. Trimming removed 0 bases from V and 2 bases from J, with 11 bases in between. The CDR3 runs 15 residues. The CDR3 DNA reads TGTGCCAGCAGCGTAGGGGGGGTTATCAACACTGAAGCTTTCTTT. It specifies CASSVGGVINTEAFF.

The rearrangement links TRBV4-2 to TRBJ2-3; maybe TRBD1 (6 bases). The germline gives CDR1 LGHNA, CDR2 YNFKEQ. The CDR3 has 17 amino acids. Deletions cut 0 bases from V and 2 bases from J, with 15 bases between. The CDR3, as DNA: TGTGCCAGCAGCCAAGAGCGAGGGGGATCCCCCACAGATACGCAGTATTTT. Translating it yields CASSQERGGSPTDTQYF.

The chain has TRBV10-3 and TRBJ2-7; TRBD1 matches at 10 bases. The germline CDR1 and CDR2 sequences are ENHRY and SYGVKD. This CDR3 contains 12 residues. The trim removed 6 bases at V and 4 bases at J, leaving 0 bases unmatched. The CDR3 spells CAIRDRGYEQYF. CDR3 DNA: TGTGCCATCAGGGACAGGGGGTACGAGCAGTACTTC.

The J gene is TRBJ2-3, the V gene TRBV7-2, with 14 positions matching TRBD2. With 5 bases clipped from V and 5 bases from J, the junction kept 6 bases outside the gene matches. CDR3 length: 16 residues. Germline V gene data show CDR1 as SGHTA and CDR2 as FQGNSA. The CDR3 reads CASSPGGLAGVDTQYF. The CDR3 coding sequence is TGTGCCAGCAGCCCCGGGGGACTAGCGGGAGTAGATACGCAGTATTTT. The full variable domain, with the rest looked up from reference TRBV7-2 and TRBJ2-3, is GAGVSQSPSNKVTEKGKDVELRCDPISGHTALYWYRQSLGQGLEFLIYFQGNSAPDKSGLPSDRFSAERTGGSVSTLTIQRTQQEDSAVYLCASSPGGLAGVDTQYFGPGTRLTVL.

This chain joins TRBV5-1 and TRBJ2-1, with 9 bases that match TRBD1. The germline V gene has CDR1 SGHRS and CDR2 YFSETQ. This CDR3 is built from 19 residues. With 4 bases clipped from V and 3 bases from J, the junction kept 17 bases outside the gene matches. CDR3 sequence: CASSDRPGTGSLRYNEQFF. Here the CDR3 DNA reads TGCGCCAGCAGCGATCGTCCCGGGACAGGGTCCCTACGCTACAATGAGCAGTTCTTC.

The chain employs TRBV19 and TRBJ2-7; D is possibly TRBD1 (5 bases). Germline V CDR1 and CDR2: LNHDA, SQIVND (reference sequence). Trimming pared 0 bases from V and 2 bases from J, leaving 11 bases between. This CDR3 spans 15 amino acids. The CDR3 is CASSIEGTGAYEQYF. DNA for the CDR3: TGTGCCAGTAGTATAGAGGGCACAGGAGCCTACGAGCAGTACTTC.

The V and J genes are TRBV7-9 and TRBJ1-6; 8 bases are a match to TRBD1. Losses at the gene ends were 4 bases for V and 7 bases for J; bases not matched to a gene: 12. The CDR3 consists of 17 residues. Germline loops: CDR1 SEHNR, CDR2 FQNEAQ (reference sequence). The CDR3 DNA reads TGTGCCAGCAGCTCCGGACAGGGAGAACCTTCGAATTCACCCCTCCACTTT. This gives the protein CASSSGQGEPSNSPLHF. Full variable domain (remainder filled in from reference TRBV7-9 and TRBJ1-6): DTGVSQNPRHKITKRGQNVTFRCDPISEHNRLYWYRQTLGQGPEFLTYFQNEAQLEKSRLLSDRFSAERPKGSFSTLEIQRTEQGDSAMYLCASSSGQGEPSNSPLHFGNGTRLTVT.

V gene TRBV9 combines with J gene TRBJ1-1; possible D gene TRBD1, 5 bases. The V gene lost 5 bases and the J gene lost 1 base, with 9 bases spanning the gap. Germline V gene data show CDR1 as SGDLS and CDR2 as YYNGEE. The CDR3 spans 13 residues. CDR3 DNA sequence: TGTGCCAGCAGTCTCGACAGGAACACTGAAGCTTTCTTT. It specifies CASSLDRNTEAFF. The full variable domain, in which reference TRBV9 and TRBJ1-1 provide the parts outside the CDR3, is DSGVTQTPKHLITATGQRVTLRCSPRSGDLSVYWYQQSLDQGLQFLIQYYNGEERAKGNILERFSAQQFPDLHSELNLSSLELGDSALYFCASSLDRNTEAFFGQGTRLTVV.

The chain joins TRBV24-1 to TRBJ2-1; 8 nucleotides line up with TRBD1. The germline gives CDR1 KGHDR, CDR2 SFDVKD. The CDR3 is made up of 19 amino acids. V trimming: 3 bases; J trimming: 6 bases; junction bases outside the gene matches: 18. CDR3 amino acids: CATSDALRRPGGGFNEQFF. CDR3 DNA sequence: TGTGCCACCAGTGATGCCCTGAGACGTCCAGGGGGCGGCTTCAATGAGCAGTTCTTC.

The chain uses TRBV9 and TRBJ1-4; 8 bases line up with TRBD1. From germline, CDR1 is SGDLS and CDR2 YYNGEE. The CDR3 runs to 15 residues. V shed 3 bases, J shed 5 bases, and the junction held 6 bases outside the gene matches. The CDR3 sequence is CASSALGQENEKLFF. In nucleotides, the CDR3 is TGTGCCAGCAGCGCGCTGGGACAGGAGAATGAAAAACTGTTTTTT.

The chain recombines TRBV10-2 with TRBJ1-2; possibly TRBD1 for D (5 bases). The CDR3 is 12 residues long. V lost 8 bases to trimming and J lost 0 bases, with 7 bases between them. Per germline, CDR1 WSHSY and CDR2 SAAADI. CDR3 in amino acids: CASGAANYGYTF. The CDR3 DNA sequence: TGCGCCAGCGGGGCGGCTAACTATGGCTACACCTTC.

V gene TRBV19 combines with J gene TRBJ1-1; D unresolved. This CDR3 is built from 15 residues. V lost 3 bases and J lost 1, with 12 bases in between. Germline CDR1 and CDR2: LNHDA and SQIVND (reference sequence). The CDR3 region is CASSMTRLPNTEAFF. CDR3 nucleotides: TGTGCCAGTAGTATGACTAGGCTTCCGAACACTGAAGCTTTCTTT. Combining the CDR3 with reference TRBV19 and TRBJ1-1 gives the whole variable domain DGGITQSPKYLFRKEGQNVTLSCEQNLNHDAMYWYRQDPGQGLRLIYYSQIVNDFQKGDIAEGYSVSREKKESFPLTVTSAQKNPTAFYLCASSMTRLPNTEAFFGQGTRLTVV.